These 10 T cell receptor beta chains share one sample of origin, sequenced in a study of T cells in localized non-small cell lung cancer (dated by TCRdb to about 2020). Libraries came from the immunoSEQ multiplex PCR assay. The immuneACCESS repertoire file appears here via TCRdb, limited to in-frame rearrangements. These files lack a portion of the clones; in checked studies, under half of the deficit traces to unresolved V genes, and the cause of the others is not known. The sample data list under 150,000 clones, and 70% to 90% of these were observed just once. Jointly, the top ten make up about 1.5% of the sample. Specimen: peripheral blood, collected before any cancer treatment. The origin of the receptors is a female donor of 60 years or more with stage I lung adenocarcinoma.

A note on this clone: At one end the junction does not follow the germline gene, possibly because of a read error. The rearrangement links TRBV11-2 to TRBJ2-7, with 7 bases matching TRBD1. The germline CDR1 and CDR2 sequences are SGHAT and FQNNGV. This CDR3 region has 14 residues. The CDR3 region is CASSVEGASYEQYF. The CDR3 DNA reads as TGTGCCAGCAGCGTAGAGGGGGCCTCCTACGAGCAGTACTTC.

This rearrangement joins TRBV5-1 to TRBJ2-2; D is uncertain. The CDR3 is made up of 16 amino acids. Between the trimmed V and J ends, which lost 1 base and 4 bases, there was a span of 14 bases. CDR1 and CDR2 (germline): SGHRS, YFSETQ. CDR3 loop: CASSLIGISPTGELFF. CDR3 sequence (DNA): TGCGCCAGCAGCTTGATCGGCATTAGTCCCACCGGGGAGCTGTTTTTT. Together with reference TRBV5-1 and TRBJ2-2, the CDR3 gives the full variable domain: KAGVTQTPRYLIKTRGQQVTLSCSPISGHRSVSWYQQTPGQGLQFLFEYFSETQRNKGNFPGRFSGRQFSNSRSEMNVSTLELGDSALYLCASSLIGISPTGELFFGEGSRLTVL.

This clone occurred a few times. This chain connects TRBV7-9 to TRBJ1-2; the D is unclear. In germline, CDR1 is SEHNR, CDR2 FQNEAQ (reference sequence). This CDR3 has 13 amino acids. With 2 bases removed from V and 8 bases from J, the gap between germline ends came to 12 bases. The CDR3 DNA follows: TGTGCCAGCAGCTTATCGGGAATGTACGGCTACACCTTC. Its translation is CASSLSGMYGYTF.

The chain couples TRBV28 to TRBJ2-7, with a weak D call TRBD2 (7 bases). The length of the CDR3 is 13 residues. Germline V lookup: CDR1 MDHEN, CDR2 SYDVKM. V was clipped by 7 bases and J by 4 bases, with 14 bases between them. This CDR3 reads CASNSGGLYEQYF. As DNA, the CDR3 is TGTGCCAGCAACTCGGGGGGCTTATACGAGCAGTACTTC.

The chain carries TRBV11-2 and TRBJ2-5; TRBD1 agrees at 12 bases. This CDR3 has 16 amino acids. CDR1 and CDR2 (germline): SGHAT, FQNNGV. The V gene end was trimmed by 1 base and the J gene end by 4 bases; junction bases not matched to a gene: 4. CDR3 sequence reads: CASSLGDRGQGETQYF. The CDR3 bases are TGTGCCAGCAGCTTAGGGGACAGGGGGCAGGGAGAGACCCAGTACTTC. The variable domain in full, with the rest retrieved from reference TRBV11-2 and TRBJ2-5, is EAGVAQSPRYKIIEKRQSVAFWCNPISGHATLYWYQQILGQGPKLLIQFQNNGVVDDSQLPKDRFSAERLKGVDSTLKIQPAKLEDSAVYLCASSLGDRGQGETQYFGPGTRLLVL.

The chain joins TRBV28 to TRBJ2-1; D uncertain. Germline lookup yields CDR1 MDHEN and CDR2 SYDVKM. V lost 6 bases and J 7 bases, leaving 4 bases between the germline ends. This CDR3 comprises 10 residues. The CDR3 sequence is CASSTNEQFF. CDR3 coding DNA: TGTGCCAGCAGCACTAATGAGCAGTTCTTC.

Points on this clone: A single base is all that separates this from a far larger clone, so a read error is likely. The CDR3 coding sequence is TGTGCCAGCAGCTTGGGCGTGGGGGTCACTGAAGCTTTCTTT. Protein sequence: CASSLGVGVTEAFF. This chain uses TRBV5-4 with TRBJ1-1; possibly TRBD1 for D (5 bases). Trimming cost V 0 bases and J 4 bases, with 10 bases left between them. The CDR3 has 14 amino acids. In germline, CDR1 is SGHNT, CDR2 YYREEE (reference sequence).

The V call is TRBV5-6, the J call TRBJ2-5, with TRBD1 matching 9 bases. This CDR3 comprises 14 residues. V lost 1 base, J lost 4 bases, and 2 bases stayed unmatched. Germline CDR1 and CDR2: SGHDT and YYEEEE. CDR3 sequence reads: CASSLRDRVETQYF. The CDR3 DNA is TGTGCCAGCAGCTTGAGGGACAGGGTAGAGACCCAGTACTTC.

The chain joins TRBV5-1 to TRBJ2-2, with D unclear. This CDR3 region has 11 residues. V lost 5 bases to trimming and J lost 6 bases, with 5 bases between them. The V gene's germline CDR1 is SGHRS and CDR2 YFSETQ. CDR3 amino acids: CASRLSGELFF. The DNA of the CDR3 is TGCGCCAGCAGGTTGTCCGGGGAGCTGTTTTTT.

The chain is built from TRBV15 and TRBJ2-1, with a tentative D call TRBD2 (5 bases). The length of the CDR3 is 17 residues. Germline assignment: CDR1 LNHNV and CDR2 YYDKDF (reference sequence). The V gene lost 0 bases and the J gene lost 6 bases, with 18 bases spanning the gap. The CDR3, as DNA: TGTGCCACCAGCAGAGAAGTGGCTAGCCGGTCTGTCAATGAGCAGTTCTTC. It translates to CATSREVASRSVNEQFF.